This paragraph reports one T cell receptor (beta chain). Its specificity is unknown. The data originate from a study of graft-versus-host responses after intestinal transplantation. Background on the study: After anti-thymocyte globulin induction, recipients took tacrolimus and steroids for three to four years.

Looked up from germline, CDR1 is WNHNN and CDR2 is SYGVQD (reference sequence). Trimming at V came to 6 bases and at J to 1 base, leaving 7 bases not matched to a gene. This CDR3 comprises 16 residues. Clones were sequenced by immunoSEQ multiplex PCR, and TCRdb holds only the in-frame ones, with some missing. The sample has some 13,000 clones, roughly four fifths seen once. Notes on the study in general: Some GvH clones appeared in ileal mucosa or blood before recipient bone marrow. The highest levels of circulating GvH clones went along with early declines in HvG clones after transplant. Some patients had graft-donor T cell macrochimerism, and their allografts showed high graft-versus-host to host-versus-graft clonal ratios.

The clonotype was recovered from a human patient who received an intestinal transplant, so some T cells may come from the graft donor. The sequences come from PBMCs, collected after intestinal transplantation. J is TRBJ2-2 and V is TRBV10-1; 8 bases align to TRBD1. CDR3 amino acids: CASRRATGENTGELFF. CDR3 DNA sequence: TGCGCCAGCAGGCGTGCGACAGGGGAGAACACCGGGGAGCTGTTTTTT.